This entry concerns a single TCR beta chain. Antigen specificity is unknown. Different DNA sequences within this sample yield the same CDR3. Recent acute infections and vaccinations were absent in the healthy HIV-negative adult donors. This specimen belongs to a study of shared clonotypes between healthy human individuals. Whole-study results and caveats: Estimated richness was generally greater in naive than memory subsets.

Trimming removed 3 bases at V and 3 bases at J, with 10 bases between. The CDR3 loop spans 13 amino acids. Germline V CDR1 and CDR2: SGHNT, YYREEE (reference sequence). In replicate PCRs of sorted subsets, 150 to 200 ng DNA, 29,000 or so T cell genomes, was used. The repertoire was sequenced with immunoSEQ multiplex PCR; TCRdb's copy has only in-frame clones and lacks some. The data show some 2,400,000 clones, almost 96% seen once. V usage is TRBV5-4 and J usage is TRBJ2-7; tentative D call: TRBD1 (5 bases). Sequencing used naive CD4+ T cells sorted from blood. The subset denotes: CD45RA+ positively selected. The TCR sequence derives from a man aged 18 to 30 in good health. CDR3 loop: CASSSFDSYEQYF. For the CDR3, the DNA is TGTGCCAGCAGCTCATTTGACAGCTACGAGCAGTACTTC.